The 20 T cell receptor beta chains below were found in one sample sequenced in a study of cytomegalovirus exposure and HLA in healthy donors. Use of 60 Vbeta and 13 Jbeta primers characterized the PCR. Profiled with immunoSEQ multiplex PCR; TCRdb holds only in-frame clones, not every one. This table has roughly 100,000 clones, around 82% appearing once. Sequencing was carried out using PBMCs. The receptors here all came from a man in his fifties or sixties in good health and CMV-seronegative.

The V gene is TRBV29-1, the J gene TRBJ2-7; D remains unclear. The V end lost 4 bases, the J end lost 2 bases, and 15 bases lay between the germline ends. The CDR3 covers 14 residues. CDR1 is SQVTM, CDR2 ANQGSEA, per germline. DNA of the CDR3: TGCAGCGTTGTTTCGGCAGACTCTCCCTACGAGCAGTACTTC. Amino acid sequence: CSVVSADSPYEQYF.

The genes are TRBV6-4 and TRBJ2-3; possibly TRBD2 for D (5 bases). The CDR3 is 13 amino acids. Germline V gene data show CDR1 as MRHNA and CDR2 as SNTAGT. V lost 5 bases and J 4 bases, leaving 10 bases between the germline ends. The CDR3 is CASSFYGADTQYF. CDR3 nucleotide sequence: TGTGCCAGCAGTTTCTACGGGGCAGATACGCAGTATTTT.

V and J are TRBV11-1 and TRBJ2-3; D is undetermined. V shed 6 bases and J shed 2 bases, with 9 bases lying between them. Per the germline V gene, CDR1 is SGHAT and CDR2 is FQDESV (reference sequence). This CDR3 has 13 residues. CDR3: CASRPVFTDTQYF. CDR3 bases: TGTGCCAGCAGGCCGGTTTTCACAGATACGCAGTATTTT.

The sample holds a few counts of this clone. The chain links TRBV7-2 to TRBJ1-4, with D unclear. V was pared by 1 base and J by 1 base, with 7 bases between. The CDR3 covers 15 residues. Germline assignment: CDR1 SGHTA and CDR2 FQGNSA. The CDR3 DNA reads as TGTGCCAGCAGCTTAGTAGGGAGAACTAATGAAAAACTGTTTTTT. This codes for CASSLVGRTNEKLFF.

This clone has a single count. The J gene is TRBJ2-1, the V gene TRBV10-3; 9 bases are shared with TRBD2. Germline V gene data show CDR1 as ENHRY and CDR2 as SYGVKD. The CDR3 extends over 14 amino acids. V lost 3 bases and J lost 7; bases outside the gene matches: 4. This CDR3 is CAISDSGGRNEQFF. The DNA for the CDR3 is TGTGCCATCAGTGATAGCGGGGGTAGGAATGAGCAGTTCTTC.

The V gene is TRBV9, the J gene TRBJ2-2; 12 bases fit TRBD1. Germline trimming cut 4 bases from V and 7 bases from J; bases unmatched to any gene: 8. The CDR3 is 16 amino acids. Germline CDR1 is SGDLS and CDR2 is YYNGEE. The CDR3 coding sequence is TGTGCCAGCAGCCGTCCGGGACAGGGGGCGAACGGGGAGCTGTTTTTT. The encoded protein is CASSRPGQGANGELFF. Complete variable domain (other parts from reference TRBV9 and TRBJ2-2): DSGVTQTPKHLITATGQRVTLRCSPRSGDLSVYWYQQSLDQGLQFLIQYYNGEERAKGNILERFSAQQFPDLHSELNLSSLELGDSALYFCASSRPGQGANGELFFGEGSRLTVL.

The V call is TRBV9, the J call TRBJ1-2; TRBD1 matches 8 bases. The V and J ends lost 3 bases and 2 bases, in that order; junction bases with no gene match: 3. CDR1 SGDLS and CDR2 YYNGEE come from the germline V gene. The CDR3 has 14 residues. CDR3 amino acids: CASSATGGNYGYTF. CDR3 coding DNA: TGTGCCAGCAGCGCTACAGGGGGAAACTATGGCTACACCTTC.

The chain recombines TRBV5-1 with TRBJ2-7; the D gene is possibly TRBD1 (6 bases). The ends were cut back, 4 bases at V and 0 bases at J, with 17 bases in the middle. There are 16 residues in the CDR3. Germline assignment: CDR1 SGHRS and CDR2 YFSETQ. In nucleotides, the CDR3 is TGCGCCAGCAGCCACTCCGGACAGTTGAGCTCCTACGAGCAGTACTTC. Translated: CASSHSGQLSSYEQYF.

The rearrangement uses TRBV18 and TRBJ1-3; TRBD1 aligns across 9 bases. This CDR3 contains 16 residues. Germline V gene lookup returns CDR1 KGHSH and CDR2 LQKENI. The ends lost 3 bases at V and 0 bases at J; junction bases unmatched: 3. The CDR3 nucleotides read TGTGCCAGCTCACCTGGGACAGGGAACTCTGGAAACACCATATATTTT. Its protein is CASSPGTGNSGNTIYF.

The rearrangement joins TRBV27 to TRBJ2-3; TRBD2 matches at 11 bases. The CDR3 runs to 16 residues. Germline lookup yields CDR1 MNHEY and CDR2 SMNVEV (reference sequence). The V gene end was trimmed by 4 bases and the J gene end by 4 bases; junction bases not matched to a gene: 7. The CDR3 bases are TGTGCCAGCAGTTCCTACCTAGCGGGGGGACCAGATACGCAGTATTTT. Its translation: CASSSYLAGGPDTQYF.

This sequence joins TRBV29-1 and TRBJ1-1, with D unclear. The CDR3 loop spans 12 amino acids. Trimming pared 4 bases from V and 3 bases from J, leaving 9 bases between. Germline CDR1 and CDR2: SQVTM and ANQGSEA. The CDR3: CSVGGADTEAFF. As DNA, the CDR3 is TGCAGCGTTGGAGGTGCGGACACTGAAGCTTTCTTT.

The V and J genes are TRBV18 and TRBJ1-6; D is unresolved. V was pared by 1 base and J by 8 bases, with 6 bases between. There are 13 residues in the CDR3. The V gene's germline CDR1 is KGHSH and CDR2 LQKENI. CDR3 DNA: TGTGCCAGCTCACCACTCGGGGATTCACCCCTCCACTTT. Translating it yields CASSPLGDSPLHF.

The V call is TRBV6-1, the J call TRBJ2-2; tentatively, D is TRBD2 (7 bases). Germline V gene data show CDR1 as MNHNS and CDR2 as SASEGT. Between the trimmed V and J ends, which lost 3 bases and 5 bases, there was a span of 28 bases. The CDR3 runs 20 residues. The CDR3 DNA reads TGTGCCAGCAGTGATTCCGGACAGACTACGATAGCGGGCGTTACCGGGGAGCTGTTTTTT. Protein sequence: CASSDSGQTTIAGVTGELFF.

The J gene is TRBJ1-4, the V gene TRBV13, with TRBD1 matching over 7 bases. V shed 4 bases and J 8 bases; nucleotides not matched to a gene: 13. CDR3 size: 16 residues. Germline V gene sequence: CDR1 PRHDT, CDR2 FYEKMQ (reference sequence). The CDR3 sequence: CASSSNEQGRREKLFF. The CDR3 bases are TGTGCCAGCAGCTCGAATGAACAGGGGCGGAGAGAAAAACTGTTTTTT.

This CDR3 reads CASTFAQGGNQPQHF. The CDR3 region has the DNA TGTGCCAGTACCTTTGCTCAGGGTGGCAATCAGCCCCAGCATTTT. The rearrangement uses TRBV19 and TRBJ1-5, with D maybe TRBD1 (5 bases). Per germline, CDR1 LNHDA and CDR2 SQIVND (reference sequence). The CDR3 is 15 amino acids. V was shortened by 7 bases and J by 2 bases, with 15 bases between the two germline ends.

The rearrangement joins TRBV4-1 to TRBJ1-5, with a tentative D call TRBD1 (6 bases). CDR3 length: 15 amino acids. Per the germline V gene, CDR1 is MGHRA and CDR2 is YSYEKL. The V gene lost 4 bases and the J gene lost 7 bases, with 17 bases spanning the gap. The CDR3 spells CASSPGAGERQPQHF. Written as DNA, the CDR3 is TGCGCCAGCAGCCCAGGGGCGGGTGAGAGGCAGCCCCAGCATTTT.

The CDR3 is CAISESAENEKLFF. DNA of the CDR3: TGTGCCATCAGTGAGTCGGCCGAAAATGAAAAACTGTTTTTT. The rearrangement links TRBV10-3 to TRBJ1-4; D gene uncertain. V gave up 0 bases and J gave up 5 bases, with 7 bases separating them. The CDR3 is made up of 14 amino acids. Per germline, CDR1 ENHRY and CDR2 SYGVKD.

This rearrangement joins TRBV7-8 to TRBJ2-2; 10 nucleotides align to TRBD1. The V gene's germline CDR1 is SGHVS and CDR2 FQNEAQ. After removal of 7 bases from V and 0 bases from J, the junction contained 8 bases not matched to a gene. This CDR3 spans 17 amino acids. The CDR3 DNA sequence: TGTGCCAGCACCCCGGGACAGGGGACCCCGAACACCGGGGAGCTGTTTTTT. Residues: CASTPGQGTPNTGELFF.

The chain couples TRBV7-6 to TRBJ2-2; TRBD2 aligns across 8 bases. Germline V gives CDR1 SGHVS, CDR2 FNYEAQ. The CDR3 contains 17 residues. With 1 base clipped from V and 1 base from J, the junction kept 5 bases outside the gene matches. The CDR3 protein is CASSLDPLAGNTGELFF. CDR3 sequence (DNA): TGTGCCAGCAGCTTAGATCCCCTAGCGGGGAACACCGGGGAGCTGTTTTTT. The entire variable domain, with the rest obtained from reference TRBV7-6 and TRBJ2-2, is as follows: GAGVSQSPRYKVTKRGQDVALRCDPISGHVSLYWYRQALGQGPEFLTYFNYEAQQDKSGLPNDRFSAERPEGSISTLTIQRTEQRDSAMYRCASSLDPLAGNTGELFFGEGSRLTVL.

The chain carries TRBV15 and TRBJ2-2; 9 positions agree with TRBD1. CDR1 and CDR2 from the germline V gene are LNHNV and YYDKDF (reference sequence). The CDR3 length is 17 residues. J was trimmed by 4 bases and V by 2 bases; bases with no gene match: 8. CDR3 in DNA: TGTGCCACCAGCAGATTAGGGACAGGGAAGGGCACCGGGGAGCTGTTTTTT. The encoded protein is CATSRLGTGKGTGELFF.